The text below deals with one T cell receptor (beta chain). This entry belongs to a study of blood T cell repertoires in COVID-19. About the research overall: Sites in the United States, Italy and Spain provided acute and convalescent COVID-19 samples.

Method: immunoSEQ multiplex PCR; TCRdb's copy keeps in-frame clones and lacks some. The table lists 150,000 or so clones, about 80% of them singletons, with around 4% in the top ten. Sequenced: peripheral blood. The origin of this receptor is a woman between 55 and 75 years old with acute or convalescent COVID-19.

The CDR3 is CASSQTPDRVEKLFF. CDR3 bases: TGTGCCAGCAGCCAAACCCCCGACAGGGTCGAAAAACTGTTTTTT. J is TRBJ1-4 and V is TRBV7-9, with TRBD1 matching over 7 bases. CDR1 is SEHNR, CDR2 FQNEAQ, per germline (reference sequence). This CDR3 region has 15 residues. J lost 8 bases, V lost 5 bases, and 11 bases had no gene match.